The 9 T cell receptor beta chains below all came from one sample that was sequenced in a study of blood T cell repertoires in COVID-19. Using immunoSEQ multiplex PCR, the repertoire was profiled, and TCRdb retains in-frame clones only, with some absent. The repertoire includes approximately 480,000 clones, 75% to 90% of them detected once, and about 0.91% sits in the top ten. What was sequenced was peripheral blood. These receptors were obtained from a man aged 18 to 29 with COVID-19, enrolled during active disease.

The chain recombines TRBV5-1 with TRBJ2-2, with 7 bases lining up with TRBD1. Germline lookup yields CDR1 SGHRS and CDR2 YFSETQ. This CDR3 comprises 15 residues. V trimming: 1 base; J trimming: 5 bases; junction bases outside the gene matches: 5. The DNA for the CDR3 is TGCGCCAGCAGCTTGACAGGGGTTGGAACCGGGGAGCTGTTTTTT. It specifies CASSLTGVGTGELFF.

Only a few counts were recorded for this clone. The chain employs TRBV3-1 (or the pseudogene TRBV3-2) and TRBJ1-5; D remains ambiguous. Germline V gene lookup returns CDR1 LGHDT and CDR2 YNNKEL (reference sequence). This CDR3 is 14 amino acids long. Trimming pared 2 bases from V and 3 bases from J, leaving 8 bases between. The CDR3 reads CASSQQVVNQPQHF. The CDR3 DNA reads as TGTGCCAGCAGCCAACAGGTAGTCAATCAGCCCCAGCATTTT.

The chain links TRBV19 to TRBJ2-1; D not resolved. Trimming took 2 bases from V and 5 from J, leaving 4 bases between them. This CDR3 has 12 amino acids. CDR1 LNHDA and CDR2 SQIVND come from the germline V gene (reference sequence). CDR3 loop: CASSISDNEQFF. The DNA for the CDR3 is TGTGCCAGTAGTATATCGGACAATGAGCAGTTCTTC.

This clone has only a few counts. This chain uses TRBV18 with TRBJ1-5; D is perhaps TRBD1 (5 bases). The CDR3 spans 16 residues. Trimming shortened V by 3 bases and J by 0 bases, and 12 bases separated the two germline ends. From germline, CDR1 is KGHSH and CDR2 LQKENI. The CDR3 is CASSPPGLNSNQPQHF. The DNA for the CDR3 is TGTGCCAGCTCACCTCCGGGACTGAATAGCAATCAGCCCCAGCATTTT.

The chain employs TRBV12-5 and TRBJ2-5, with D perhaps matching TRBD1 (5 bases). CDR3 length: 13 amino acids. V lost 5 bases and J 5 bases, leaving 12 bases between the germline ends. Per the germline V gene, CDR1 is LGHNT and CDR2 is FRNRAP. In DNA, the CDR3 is TGTGCTAGTGGTCAGGGCCTTTGGGAGACCCAGTACTTC. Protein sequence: CASGQGLWETQYF.

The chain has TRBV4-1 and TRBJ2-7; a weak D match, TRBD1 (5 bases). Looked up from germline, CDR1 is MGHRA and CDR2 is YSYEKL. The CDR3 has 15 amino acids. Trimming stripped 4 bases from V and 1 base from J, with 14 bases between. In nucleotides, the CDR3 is TGCGCCAGCAGCCCAAGAATCACAGGATCCTACGAGCAGTACTTC. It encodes CASSPRITGSYEQYF.

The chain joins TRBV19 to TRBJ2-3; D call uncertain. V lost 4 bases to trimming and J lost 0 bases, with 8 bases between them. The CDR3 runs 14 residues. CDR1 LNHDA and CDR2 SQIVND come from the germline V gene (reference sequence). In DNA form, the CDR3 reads TGTGCCAGTAGTACGCAGATTAGCACAGATACGCAGTATTTT. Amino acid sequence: CASSTQISTDTQYF.

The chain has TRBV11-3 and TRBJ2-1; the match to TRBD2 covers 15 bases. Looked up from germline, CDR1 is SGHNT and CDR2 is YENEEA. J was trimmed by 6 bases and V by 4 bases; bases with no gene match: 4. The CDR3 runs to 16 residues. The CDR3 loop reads CASSSTGLAGGNEQFF. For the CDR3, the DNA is TGTGCCAGCAGCTCCACGGGACTAGCGGGGGGCAATGAGCAGTTCTTC.

This CDR3 is CSASRQSYGYTF. CDR3 in DNA: TGCAGTGCTAGTCGACAGTCCTATGGCTACACCTTC. The chain uses TRBV20-1 and TRBJ1-2, with D possibly being TRBD1 (5 bases). Trimming left V 3 bases short and J 4 bases short, with 9 bases between. Looked up from germline, CDR1 is DFQATT and CDR2 is SNEGSKA (reference sequence). The length of the CDR3 is 12 residues.